The source of this T cell receptor beta chain is a study of blood T cell repertoires in COVID-19. Sequencing used immunoSEQ multiplex PCR; TCRdb keeps in-frame clones, though not all of them. The top ten hold roughly 8.3% of the sample, which has some 500,000 clones, roughly nine tenths seen once. V lost 4 bases to trimming and J lost 6 bases, with 16 bases between them. The CDR3 runs to 14 residues. Germline-derived CDR1 and CDR2 are SGHRS and YFSETQ. Sample: peripheral blood. The J gene is TRBJ1-2, the V gene TRBV5-1; the D gene is possibly TRBD1 (5 bases). This TCR came from a woman between 50 and 59 years old with COVID-19, enrolled during active disease. As DNA, the CDR3 is TGCGCCAGCAGCCTGACAGACTCGGCGGATGGCTACACCTTC. Protein product: CASSLTDSADGYTF.